This note documents a single T cell receptor beta chain sequence. The data originate from a study of brain T cells in children with intractable seizures. Repertoires were generated with immunoSEQ multiplex PCR, while TCRdb's copy carries only in-frame clones and drops some. Of some 80,000 clones in the sample, about 93% were seen once. V was pared by 5 bases and J by 2 bases, with 5 bases of the junction left unmatched. This CDR3 has 15 amino acids. The germline V gene has CDR1 SGHAT and CDR2 FQNNGV. This clonotype was obtained from a girl aged 2 to 10 with Rasmussen encephalitis and intractable seizures. The V and J genes are TRBV11-2 and TRBJ2-5; 10 nucleotides line up with TRBD1. This material consisted of peripheral blood, taken at surgery. CDR3 DNA: TGTGCCAGCAGCAAGGACAGGGGGTTTCAAGAGACCCAGTACTTC. Translation gives CASSKDRGFQETQYF.